The sequence of this T cell receptor (beta chain) was determined in a study of CD8 T cells in Susac syndrome. This clonotype was detected only a few times. The authors carried out high-throughput sequencing of TCR beta. They applied it to CD8+ and CD4+ T cells obtained from blood. Age- and sex-matched healthy donors served as the control group. It was negative isolation that provided the CD8+ and CD4+ T cells, whereas TEMRA cells were enriched by FACS. RNA was extracted with the RNeasy kit, and a quantity of roughly 0.5 to 1 ug was reverse transcribed using random hexamers. Amplification of TCR beta CDR3 used immunoSEQ multiplex PCR across 54 Vbeta and 13 Jbeta. MiXCR was run by TCRdb on the immunoSEQ multiplex PCR reads, yielding one entry per CDR3 protein. The repertoire holds some 100,000 distinct CDR3 sequences, with approximately 91% as singletons. The sequenced material came from CD4+ T cells from PBMCs. This TCR was sampled from a human donor in good health.

The CDR3 DNA reads TGTGCCAGCAGTTTCCCCTCTGGGGGAGGGCCCCACGAGCAGTACTTC. Protein product: CASSFPSGGGPHEQYF. This sequence joins TRBV6-6 and TRBJ2-7, with 7 bases matching TRBD2. This CDR3 spans 16 amino acids. The V and J ends lost 4 bases and 5 bases, in that order; junction bases with no gene match: 14. Germline V gene data show CDR1 as MNHNY and CDR2 as SVGAGI (reference sequence).